The entry below gives a single T cell receptor beta chain sequence along with its context. The germline CDR1 and CDR2 sequences are SGHRS and YFSETQ. V was pared by 4 bases and J by 5 bases, with 15 bases between. This CDR3 has 14 residues. The entry originates in a study of blood T cell repertoires in COVID-19. Study details: Samples representing acute and convalescent COVID-19 were sourced from the United States, Italy and Spain. Sample material is recorded as cDNA or gDNA derived from T cells, B-cell-depleted T cells, or PBMCs.

In the authors' workflow: Researchers report that nucleated cell counts were estimated from reference gene primer amplification. This table comes from immunoSEQ multiplex PCR, and its TCRdb copy is limited to in-frame clones, with some not included. V and J calls plus clone size are reproduced from that table; the DNA served to infer D and trimming. Of about 82,000 clones in the sample, around 67% were seen once. Sequences were obtained from peripheral blood. The chain carries TRBV5-1 and TRBJ2-5; a weak D match, TRBD1 (6 bases). This sequence originates from a human donor with acute or convalescent COVID-19. The donor label of this sample is uncertain. The CDR3 is CASSRISDSETQYF. The DNA for the CDR3 is TGCGCCAGCAGCCGGATATCGGACAGCGAGACCCAGTACTTC.